Below are 3 T cell receptor beta chains sequenced from a single sample in a study of T cells in localized non-small cell lung cancer. The assay was immunoSEQ multiplex PCR, and TCRdb's table has in-frame clones only and misses some. In the table there are over 5,000 clones, about three fifths of which are singletons. Sequences were derived from lymph node tissue, sampled before any cancer treatment. These receptors were collected from a male donor at least 60 years old with stage I squamous cell lung carcinoma.

The chain carries TRBV5-1 and TRBJ2-6, with 9 bases identical to TRBD2. The CDR3 is 17 amino acids. From germline, CDR1 is SGHRS and CDR2 YFSETQ. With V trimmed by 4 bases and J by 0 bases, 5 bases remained unmatched. This CDR3 is CASSVAGGSSGANVLTF. CDR3 bases: TGCGCCAGCAGCGTCGCGGGAGGGTCCTCTGGGGCCAACGTCCTGACTTTC.

The rearrangement uses TRBV19 and TRBJ2-5; no clear D gene. Trimming cost V 5 bases and J 5 bases, with 6 bases left between them. The germline V gene encodes CDR1 LNHDA and CDR2 SQIVND (reference sequence). The CDR3 has 11 residues. CDR3 residues: CASSLGETQYF. The CDR3 DNA sequence: TGTGCCAGTAGTCTCGGGGAGACCCAGTACTTC.

V gene TRBV6-8 combines with J gene TRBJ2-2; 8 bases are a match to TRBD1. The CDR3 spans 17 residues. CDR1 is MNHGY, CDR2 SAAAGT, per germline. Trimming removed 6 bases from V and 7 bases from J; junction bases left unmatched: 16. The CDR3 loop is CASSPGRGQGAGGELFF. The DNA for the CDR3 is TGTGCCAGCAGCCCAGGCCGCGGCCAGGGGGCAGGCGGGGAGCTGTTTTTT.